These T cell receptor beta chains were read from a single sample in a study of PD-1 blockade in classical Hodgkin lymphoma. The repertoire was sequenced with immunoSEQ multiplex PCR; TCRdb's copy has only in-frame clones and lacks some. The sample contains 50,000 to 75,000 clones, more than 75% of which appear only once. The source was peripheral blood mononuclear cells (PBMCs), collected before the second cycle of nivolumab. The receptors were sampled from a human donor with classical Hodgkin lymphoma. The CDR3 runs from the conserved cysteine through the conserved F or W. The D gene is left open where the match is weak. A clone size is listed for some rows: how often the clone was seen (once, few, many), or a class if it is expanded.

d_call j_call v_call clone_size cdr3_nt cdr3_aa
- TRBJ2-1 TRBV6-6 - TGTGCCAGCAGCCGCCGACAGGACACCTACAATGAGCAGTTCTTC CASSRRQDTYNEQFF
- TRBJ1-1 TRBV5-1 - TGCGCCAGCAGCTTGCAGGGTGGAAACACTGAAGCTTTCTTT CASSLQGGNTEAFF
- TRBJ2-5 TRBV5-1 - TGCGCCAGCAGCCGTGGTGGGGGGACGCGCCTCCAAGAGACCCAGTACTTC CASSRGGGTRLQETQYF
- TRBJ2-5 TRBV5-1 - TGCGCCAGCAGCCCCATGGGGGGGGCTGAAAAGACCCAGTACTTC CASSPMGGAEKTQYF
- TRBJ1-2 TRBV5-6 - TGTGCCAGCACCGGCGGGGCGAAAAATGGCTACACCTTC CASTGGAKNGYTF
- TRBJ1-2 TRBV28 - TGTGCCAGCAGTTTACGCTATGGCTACACCTTC CASSLRYGYTF
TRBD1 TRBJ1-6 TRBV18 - TGTGCCAGCTCGCCGGGACAGGGGGTTCTGCCCCTCCACTTT CASSPGQGVLPLHF
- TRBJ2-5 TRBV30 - TGTGCCTGGAGTGGTCACGAGACCCAGTACTTC CAWSGHETQYF
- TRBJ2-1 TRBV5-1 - TGCGCCAGCAGCCCCTCCAGGGGAAATGAGCAGTTCTTC CASSPSRGNEQFF
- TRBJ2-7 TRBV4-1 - TGCGCCAGCAGCCAAGATTTGGATCGATTAGGCTCCTACGAGCAGTACTTC CASSQDLDRLGSYEQYF
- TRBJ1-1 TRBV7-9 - TGTGCCAGCAGCTCCCTGGGGGGCGCTGAAGCTTTCTTT CASSSLGGAEAFF
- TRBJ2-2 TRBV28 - TGTGCCAGCATAGTAGAGGGGACCGGGGAGCTGTTTTTT CASIVEGTGELFF
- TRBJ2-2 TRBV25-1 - TGTGCCACCACAGGAGCCGGGGAGCTGTTTTTT CATTGAGELFF
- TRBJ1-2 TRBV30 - TGTGCCTGGAGTGAGGCGGGACCACTGTATGGCTACACCTTC CAWSEAGPLYGYTF
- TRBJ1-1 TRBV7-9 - TGTGCCAGCACCCCCGAGGGTGGGATGAACACTGAAGCTTTCTTT CASTPEGGMNTEAFF
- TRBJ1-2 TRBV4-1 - TGCGCCAGCAGCCAAGATACGGCCGGCGATGGCTACACCTTC CASSQDTAGDGYTF
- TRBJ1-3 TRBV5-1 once TGCGCCAGCAGCTTGGACGGGTACTCTGGAAACACCATATATTTT CASSLDGYSGNTIYF
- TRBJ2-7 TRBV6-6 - TGTGCCAGCATAGACAGTGCCTACGAGCAGTACTTC CASIDSAYEQYF
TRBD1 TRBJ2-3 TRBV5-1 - TGCGCCAGCAGCTTGGGGACAGGGGCCACAGATACGCAGTATTTT CASSLGTGATDTQYF
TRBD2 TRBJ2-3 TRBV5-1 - TGCGCCAGCAGCTTGGCCATATTTAGCGGGGGAAGCACAGATACGCAGTATTTT CASSLAIFSGGSTDTQYF
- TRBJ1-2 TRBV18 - TGTGCCAGCTCACCGGACCGGGGGCTAGAGGAGGGCTACACCTTC CASSPDRGLEEGYTF
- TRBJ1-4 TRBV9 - TGTGCCAGCAGCGTAGCTACTGGGGGCGGTGAAAAACTGTTTTTT CASSVATGGGEKLFF
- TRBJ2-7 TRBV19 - TGTGCCAGTAGTATACGTAACAGGGTTTATGAGCAGTACTTC CASSIRNRVYEQYF
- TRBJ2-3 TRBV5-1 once TGCGCCAGCAGCTTGAGTGGTAGCGCTAGACAAGATACGCAGTATTTT CASSLSGSARQDTQYF
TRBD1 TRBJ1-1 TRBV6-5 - TGTGCCAGCTCGCCAGGGGGGGGGAACACTGAAGCTTTCTTT CASSPGGGNTEAFF
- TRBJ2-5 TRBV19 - TGTGCCAGTAGTATATACAACAGAGAAGAGACCCAGTACTTC CASSIYNREETQYF
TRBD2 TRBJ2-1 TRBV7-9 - TGTGCCAGCAGCTTAGGCGGGGGGTTGTTCAATGAGCAGTTCTTC CASSLGGGLFNEQFF
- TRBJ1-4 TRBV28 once TGTGCCAGCAGTTTATCTCAGGGTGGGGGACTTGAGGAAAAACTGTTTTTT CASSLSQGGGLEEKLFF
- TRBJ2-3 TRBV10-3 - TGTGCCATCACCACGGGACCGCGGGGCACAGATACGCAGTATTTT CAITTGPRGTDTQYF
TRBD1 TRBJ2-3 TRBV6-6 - TGTGCCAGCAGTTACGGACAGGTGGACACAGATACGCAGTATTTT CASSYGQVDTDTQYF
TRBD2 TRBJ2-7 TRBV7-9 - TGTGCCAGCAGCCACGGACTAGCGGGACTCGAGCAGTACTTC CASSHGLAGLEQYF
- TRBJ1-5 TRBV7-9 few TGTGCCAGCAGCACCTACACAGGGAAAGGCAATCAGCCCCAGCATTTT CASSTYTGKGNQPQHF
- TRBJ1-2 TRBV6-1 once TGTGCCAGCAGACCGGCCGTGATGTATGGCTACACCTTC CASRPAVMYGYTF
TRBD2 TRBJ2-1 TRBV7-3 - TGTGCCAGCAGCTTATCGGGGGGGACACTTTACAATGAGCAGTTCTTC CASSLSGGTLYNEQFF
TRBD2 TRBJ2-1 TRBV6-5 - TGTGCCAGCAGTTACGAGATCGGGACTAGTTTGGGTGAGCAGTTCTTC CASSYEIGTSLGEQFF
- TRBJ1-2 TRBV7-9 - TGTGCCATACTGAGAGGGTGGGACTATGGCTACACCTTC CAILRGWDYGYTF
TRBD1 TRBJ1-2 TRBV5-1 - TGCGCCAGCAGCTTGGGGGACAGCTCTAACTATGGCTACACCTTC CASSLGDSSNYGYTF
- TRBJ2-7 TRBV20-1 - TGCAGTGCTAGAGGCCAGGGGAAGCAGTACTTC CSARGQGKQYF
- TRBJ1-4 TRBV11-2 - TGTGCCAGCAGTAAAAGGTTCGGGACGTCTGAAAAACTGTTTTTT CASSKRFGTSEKLFF
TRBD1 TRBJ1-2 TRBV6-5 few TGTGCCAGCAGTCGACAGGGAGATCATGGCTACACCTTC CASSRQGDHGYTF
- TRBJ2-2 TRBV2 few TGTGCCAGCAGATTACAGGTGATGGATGGGGAGCTGTTTTTT CASRLQVMDGELFF
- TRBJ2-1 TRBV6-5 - TGTGCCAGCAGTTATGACGGACAGTCCAATGAGCAGTTCTTC CASSYDGQSNEQFF
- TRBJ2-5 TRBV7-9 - TGTGCCAGCAGCTTCGTAGGGGCGGAGACCCAGTACTTC CASSFVGAETQYF
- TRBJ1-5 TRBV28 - TGTGCCAGCAGTTCTGGGGGGGGCAGACAGCCCCAGCATTTT CASSSGGGRQPQHF
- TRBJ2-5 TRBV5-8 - TGTGCCAGCAGCTTTAAGACTTACCACGAGACCCAGTACTTC CASSFKTYHETQYF
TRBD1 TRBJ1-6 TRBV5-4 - TGTGCCAGCAGCTCTAGGACAGGCTCCAATTCACCCCTCCACTTT CASSSRTGSNSPLHF
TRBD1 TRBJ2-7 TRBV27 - TGTGCCAGCAGTTTTTCGGACAGGGGCTACGAGCAGTACTTC CASSFSDRGYEQYF
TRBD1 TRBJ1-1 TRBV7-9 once TGTGCCAGCAGCTTAGCCTTACAGGGGGACACTGAAGCTTTCTTT CASSLALQGDTEAFF
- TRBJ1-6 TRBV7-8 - TGTGCCAGCAGCTTAGTTGCAGGGTTCGATTCACCCCTCCACTTT CASSLVAGFDSPLHF
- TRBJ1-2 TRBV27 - TGTGCCAGCAGTTTCATTCCCCTCCCTCCCCCCTATGGCTACACCTTC CASSFIPLPPPYGYTF
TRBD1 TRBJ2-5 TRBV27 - TGTGCCAGCAGTCTCGGGACAGCTTACCAAGAGACCCAGTACTTC CASSLGTAYQETQYF
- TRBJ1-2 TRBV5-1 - TGCGCCAGCAGCTCCGGACTTTTTACGGAATATGGCTACACCTTC CASSSGLFTEYGYTF
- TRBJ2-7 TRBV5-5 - TGTGCCAGCAGCTTGGTCAGGGTGAACTCCGACGAGCAGTACTTC CASSLVRVNSDEQYF